The 21 T cell receptor beta chains below all came from one sample that was sequenced in a study of shared clonotypes between healthy human individuals. Generated by immunoSEQ multiplex PCR, the TCRdb table keeps only in-frame clones and is missing some. Of about 2.5 million clones listed, less than 95% are singletons. Sequenced material: naive CD4+ T cells from PBMCs. Subset here: CD45RA+ positively selected. The receptors here all came from a man aged 18 to 29 in good health. Some clones in this sample may be carry-over from other donors' samples.

The sample holds a few counts of this clone. The CDR3 DNA is TGTGCCAGCAGCCCCAGGACAGGGGAAAGTGGCTACACCTTC. Protein: CASSPRTGESGYTF. This chain connects TRBV28 to TRBJ1-2; TRBD1 agrees at 9 bases. The CDR3 consists of 14 residues. Per germline, CDR1 MDHEN and CDR2 SYDVKM. J lost 7 bases, V lost 6 bases, and 9 bases had no gene match.

The rearrangement uses TRBV18 and TRBJ2-1, with 8 bases that match TRBD2. Germline values: CDR1 KGHSH, CDR2 LQKENI. This CDR3 has 16 amino acids. V gave up 5 bases and J gave up 8 bases; unmatched junction bases: 14. In DNA, the CDR3 is TGTGCCAGCTCATCCTTAAGCCGGGAGGGTGTCCATGAGCAGTTCTTC. Translating gives CASSSLSREGVHEQFF. The whole variable domain, filled in from reference TRBV18 and TRBJ2-1, reads NAGVMQNPRHLVRRRGQEARLRCSPMKGHSHVYWYRQLPEEGLKFMVYLQKENIIDESGMPKERFSAEFPKEGPSILRIQQVVRGDSAAYFCASSSLSREGVHEQFFGPGTRLTVL.

This chain links TRBV6-5 with TRBJ2-3, with D perhaps TRBD1 (6 bases). V lost 2 bases and J 2 bases, leaving 11 bases between the germline ends. The CDR3 is made up of 15 amino acids. CDR1 is MNHEY, CDR2 SVGAGI, per germline. The CDR3 spells CASSYGAGDTDTQYF. CDR3 bases: TGTGCCAGCAGTTACGGGGCAGGGGACACAGATACGCAGTATTTT.

V and J are TRBV7-8 and TRBJ2-3; 11 bases agree with TRBD1. The V gene end was trimmed by 0 bases and the J gene end by 6 bases; junction bases not matched to a gene: 5. CDR1 SGHVS and CDR2 FQNEAQ come from the germline V gene. The CDR3 is 16 amino acids. CDR3 in DNA: TGTGCCAGCAGCTTAGCGGACAGGGGGCTATCCGATACGCAGTATTTT. Translation gives CASSLADRGLSDTQYF. The variable domain in full, with the rest retrieved from reference TRBV7-8 and TRBJ2-3, is GAGVSQSPRYKVAKRGQDVALRCDPISGHVSLFWYQQALGQGPEFLTYFQNEAQLDKSGLPSDRFFAERPEGSVSTLKIQRTQQEDSAVYLCASSLADRGLSDTQYFGPGTRLTVL.

The chain joins TRBV9 to TRBJ2-1; D remains ambiguous. The germline V and J ends were trimmed by 4 bases and 10 bases, with 15 bases remaining between them. The germline V gene has CDR1 SGDLS and CDR2 YYNGEE. The CDR3 spans 13 residues. For the CDR3, the DNA is TGTGCCAGCAGCCCCCCTCAGTTGCGGGAGCAGTTCTTC. Translation gives CASSPPQLREQFF.

The chain has TRBV2 and TRBJ2-3; the match to TRBD2 covers 10 bases. Germline V gene data show CDR1 as SNHLY and CDR2 as FYNNEI. This CDR3 is built from 15 residues. The V gene end was trimmed by 6 bases and the J gene end by 0 bases; junction bases not matched to a gene: 3. Written as DNA, the CDR3 is TGTGCCAGCAGGACTAGCGGGTCTAGCACAGATACGCAGTATTTT. It yields the protein CASRTSGSSTDTQYF.

The chain recombines TRBV4-3 with TRBJ2-3; 9 bases align to TRBD2. CDR3 length: 17 amino acids. CDR1 LGHNA and CDR2 YSLEER come from the germline V gene. V gave up 2 bases and J gave up 1 base; unmatched junction bases: 7. The CDR3: CASSQRSPSGGTDTQYF. In nucleotides, the CDR3 is TGCGCCAGCAGCCAACGTTCACCTAGCGGGGGCACAGATACGCAGTATTTT.

The sample holds one count of this clone. This CDR3 reads CASNTQNSNQPQHF. The DNA of the CDR3 is TGTGCCAGCAATACCCAGAATAGCAATCAGCCCCAGCATTTT. This chain connects TRBV28 to TRBJ1-5; D remains ambiguous. The germline CDR1 and CDR2 sequences are MDHEN and SYDVKM. The CDR3 extends over 14 amino acids. V was shortened by 7 bases and J by 0 bases, with 10 bases between the two germline ends.

The chain recombines TRBV5-1 with TRBJ2-5; 8 bases match TRBD1. With 4 bases clipped from V and 5 bases from J, the junction kept 7 bases outside the gene matches. Per the germline V gene, CDR1 is SGHRS and CDR2 is YFSETQ. The CDR3 has 14 amino acids. CDR3 in DNA: TGCGCCAGCAGCACCGGACAGGGCTTCGAGACCCAGTACTTC. Protein: CASSTGQGFETQYF.

This clone was picked up one time. The V call is TRBV7-9, the J call TRBJ2-5; D possibly matches TRBD1 or TRBD2 (5 bases each). V gave up 7 bases and J gave up 1 base, with 13 bases separating them. CDR3 length: 14 residues. Germline CDR1 and CDR2: SEHNR and FQNEAQ (reference sequence). The CDR3 bases are TGTGCCAGCAACGTCGGGGCCACCCAAGAGACCCAGTACTTC. Translation gives CASNVGATQETQYF.

The V gene is TRBV2, the J gene TRBJ1-5; no reliable D call. Deletions cut 2 bases from V and 6 bases from J, with 20 bases between. The CDR3 runs 17 residues. Per the germline V gene, CDR1 is SNHLY and CDR2 is FYNNEI. The CDR3 DNA reads TGTGCCAGCAGTGAAAGGAGGCCGGGTGTCAGCGGTCAGCCCCAGCATTTT. Its protein product is CASSERRPGVSGQPQHF.

V and J are TRBV5-8 and TRBJ2-5; TRBD1 or TRBD2 may be the D gene (5 bases each). V was pared by 0 bases and J by 2 bases, with 14 bases between. CDR3 length: 16 residues. CDR1 is SGHTS, CDR2 YDEGEE, per germline. The CDR3 loop is CASSLDRGAAQETQYF. DNA of the CDR3: TGTGCCAGCAGCTTGGACCGGGGCGCGGCTCAAGAGACCCAGTACTTC. Combining the CDR3 with reference TRBV5-8 and TRBJ2-5 gives the whole variable domain EAGVTQSPTHLIKTRGQQATLRCSPISGHTSVYWYQQALGLGLQFLLWYDEGEERNRGNFPPRFSGRQFPNYSSELNVNALELEDSALYLCASSLDRGAAQETQYFGPGTRLLVL.

CDR3 coding DNA: TGCGCCAGCGCCGGGACTAGCGGGACCCAAGAGACCCAGTACTTC. Translation gives CASAGTSGTQETQYF. This sequence joins TRBV23-1 and TRBJ2-5, with 13 bases lining up with TRBD2. TRBV23-1 is treated as an ORF (open reading frame) with a function not yet certain. This CDR3 is 15 amino acids long. V was pared by 8 bases and J by 1 base, with 4 bases of the junction left unmatched.

This clone has just one count. This sequence joins TRBV6-1 and TRBJ2-5; the D gene could be TRBD1 or TRBD2 (6 bases each). The CDR3 is 12 amino acids. The V gene's germline CDR1 is MNHNS and CDR2 SASEGT. V was clipped by 7 bases and J by 4 bases, with 10 bases between them. For the CDR3, the DNA is TGTGCCAGCATAGGGGGGAGAGAGACCCAGTACTTC. Amino acids: CASIGGRETQYF.

The chain joins TRBV14 to TRBJ2-3; TRBD1 or TRBD2 may be the D gene (6 bases each). Trimming stripped 0 bases from V and 4 bases from J, with 14 bases between. Germline V gene sequence: CDR1 SGHDN, CDR2 FVKESK. This CDR3 spans 16 amino acids. CDR3 in amino acids: CASSQDRGGFADTQYF. As DNA, the CDR3 is TGTGCCAGCAGCCAAGATCGAGGGGGGTTCGCAGATACGCAGTATTTT. Filled out from reference TRBV14 and TRBJ2-3, the complete variable domain reads EAGVTQFPSHSVIEKGQTVTLRCDPISGHDNLYWYRRVMGKEIKFLLHFVKESKQDESGMPNNRFLAERTGGTYSTLKVQPAELEDSGVYFCASSQDRGGFADTQYFGPGTRLTVL.

CDR3 nucleotide sequence: TGTGCCAGCAGCTTAGGAGACACTAATGAAAAACTGTTTTTT. It codes for CASSLGDTNEKLFF. The V call is TRBV11-2, the J call TRBJ1-4; D unclear. Germline values: CDR1 SGHAT, CDR2 FQNNGV. V lost 1 base to trimming and J lost 2 bases, with 5 bases between them. The CDR3 runs 14 residues.

The chain uses TRBV5-6 and TRBJ2-6; D is perhaps TRBD1 (5 bases). V was clipped by 6 bases and J by 0 bases, with 19 bases between them. This CDR3 is built from 18 residues. CDR1 is SGHDT, CDR2 YYEEEE, per germline. CDR3 DNA: TGTGCCAGCACCAAGTACCTAACAGGATACTCTGGGGCCAACGTCCTGACTTTC. Its protein is CASTKYLTGYSGANVLTF. Variable domain in full (rest from reference TRBV5-6 and TRBJ2-6): DAGVTQSPTHLIKTRGQQVTLRCSPKSGHDTVSWYQQALGQGPQFIFQYYEEEERQRGNFPDRFSGHQFPNYSSELNVNALLLGDSALYLCASTKYLTGYSGANVLTFGAGSRLTVL.

The chain couples TRBV9 to TRBJ1-2; 10 nucleotides align to TRBD1. The CDR3 covers 16 residues. The ends lost 0 bases at V and 8 bases at J; junction bases unmatched: 10. CDR1 SGDLS and CDR2 YYNGEE come from the germline V gene. CDR3 DNA: TGTGCCAGCAGCGTAGAGGCTTGGGGACAGGGGCAGGGCTACACCTTC. It specifies CASSVEAWGQGQGYTF. Variable domain in full (rest from reference TRBV9 and TRBJ1-2): DSGVTQTPKHLITATGQRVTLRCSPRSGDLSVYWYQQSLDQGLQFLIQYYNGEERAKGNILERFSAQQFPDLHSELNLSSLELGDSALYFCASSVEAWGQGQGYTFGSGTRLTVV.

This rearrangement joins TRBV7-9 to TRBJ1-2; D is possibly TRBD1 (6 bases). The V end was cut by 3 bases, the J end by 4 bases, with 9 bases between. Germline V gene data show CDR1 as SEHNR and CDR2 as FQNEAQ (reference sequence). This CDR3 is built from 13 residues. The CDR3 reads CASSLWDIYGYTF. CDR3 in DNA: TGTGCCAGCAGCTTGTGGGACATCTATGGCTACACCTTC.

The rearrangement links TRBV7-3 to TRBJ1-1; 7 bases agree with TRBD1. Germline V gives CDR1 SGHTA, CDR2 FQGTGA. This CDR3 is 14 amino acids long. V lost 2 bases, J lost 4 bases, and 4 bases stayed unmatched. The CDR3 DNA is TGTGCCAGCAGCTTAGGGACAGCTAGCACTGAAGCTTTCTTT. It specifies CASSLGTASTEAFF.

This clone was seen only a few times. At one boundary the junction diverges from the germline segment, which might be a read error. The same CDR3 is also encoded by other DNA sequences in this sample. This sequence joins TRBV9 and TRBJ2-2, with D possibly being TRBD1 or TRBD2 (5 bases each). CDR1 and CDR2 from the germline V gene are SGDLS and YYNGEE. This CDR3 has 14 residues. The CDR3 sequence: CASSARGNTGELFF. The CDR3 DNA is TGTGCCAGCAGCGCCCGGGGCAACACAGGGGAGCTGTTTTTT.